This T cell receptor (beta chain) derives from a study of lymphopenia after photon versus proton radiotherapy. After removal of 7 bases from V and 1 base from J, the junction contained 3 bases not matched to a gene. There are 14 residues in the CDR3. The assay was immunoSEQ multiplex PCR, and TCRdb's table has in-frame clones only and misses some. The sample records some 170,000 clones, more than 85% being singletons. Study-wide results and caveats: Authors raise, but do not show, better survival with proton therapy. Under photons, naive T cells and diversity fell while effector/memory populations rose.

As to this clone: Its antigen is not known.

This material consisted of peripheral blood, taken from a patient treated with photon-based radiotherapy. This chain uses TRBV23-1 with TRBJ2-1, with 8 positions matching TRBD2. TRBV23-1 is noted as an ORF with a role that remains uncertain. The receptor's source is a man in his forties or fifties with gastric cancer. DNA for the CDR3: TGCGCCAGCACCTGCGGGGGGTCCTACAATGAGCAGTTCTTC. Translation: CASTCGGSYNEQFF.